The present T cell receptor (beta chain) was sequenced within a study of memory CD4+ T cells and cytomegalovirus serostatus. The sort gate was single viable CD3+CD4+CD8-CD45RO+ cells for memory CD4+ T cells. The CDR3 has 13 amino acids. The germline gives CDR1 SQVTM, CDR2 ANQGSEA. Trimming stripped 6 bases from V and 3 bases from J, with 15 bases between. Produced via immunoSEQ multiplex PCR; TCRdb's table is partial and in-frame only. The data hold about 38,000 clones, with 70% to 80% observed a single time. The sequenced sample was memory CD4+ T cells from blood. This TCR came from an adult in good health and CMV-seropositive. The chain is built from TRBV29-1 and TRBJ2-7, with D perhaps TRBD1 or TRBD2 (5 bases each). The CDR3, as DNA: TGCAGCGTCGCGCCCGTGAGGGGCTACGAGCAGTACTTC. Protein: CSVAPVRGYEQYF.